This note documents a single T cell receptor (beta chain) sequence. Its antigen is as yet unknown. The entry originates in a study of cytotoxic CD8 clonotypes in ibrutinib-treated CLL. Study as a whole: Of a cohort that held some 12 relapsed/refractory and 15 treatment-naive patients, around 17 were IGHV unmutated. Response samples were drawn at a median of approximately 11 months of treatment, range 6 to 36. The study, taken as a whole, reports: Pretreatment clonality was elevated relative to age-matched healthy donors and paralleled circulating CD8+ T-cell counts. Elevated clonality accompanied ibrutinib response, with a return toward baseline values at progression.

Only in-frame clones appear in the TCRdb table, and some are missing; sequencing was by immunoSEQ multiplex PCR. The sample shows hundreds of thousands of clones, 60% to 80% of them seen only once. Trimming took off 2 bases at V and 4 bases at J, with 5 bases between the two ends. Per germline, CDR1 MNHEY and CDR2 SVGAGI. CDR3 length equals 12 residues. Here the sequenced sample was PBMCs, taken after 12 months of ibrutinib treatment. This receptor was taken from a human donor with chronic lymphocytic leukemia. The chain employs TRBV6-5 and TRBJ1-2; D is unclear. The CDR3: CASSYKGYGYTF. The CDR3 nucleotides read TGTGCCAGCAGTTACAAGGGCTATGGCTACACCTTC.